This TCR beta chain was profiled in a study of T cell responses to AZD1222 COVID-19 vaccine. Broader study findings: Receipt of two AZD1222 doses was followed by a rise in Spike-specific TCR breadth and depth. Recipients of AZD1222 seropositive at baseline numbered only 5 to 7.

Concerning this clone itself: Antigen specificity is unknown.

The V end was cut by 8 bases, the J end by 3 bases, with 8 bases between. CDR1 is MNHEY, CDR2 SMNVEV, per germline (reference sequence). The CDR3 length is 11 residues. The data were produced by immunoSEQ multiplex PCR, yet TCRdb's version contains in-frame clones alone and is incomplete. The data contain roughly 140,000 clones, roughly 89% of them seen just once; the ten biggest clones take up roughly 5%. The sequencing used peripheral blood, collected on day 0 of AZD1222 vaccination. The clonotype was recovered from an adult in good health. The rearrangement uses TRBV27 and TRBJ2-7; D ambiguous. CDR3 protein: CASGLNYEQYF. Here the CDR3 DNA reads TGTGCCAGCGGGCTAAACTACGAGCAGTACTTC.